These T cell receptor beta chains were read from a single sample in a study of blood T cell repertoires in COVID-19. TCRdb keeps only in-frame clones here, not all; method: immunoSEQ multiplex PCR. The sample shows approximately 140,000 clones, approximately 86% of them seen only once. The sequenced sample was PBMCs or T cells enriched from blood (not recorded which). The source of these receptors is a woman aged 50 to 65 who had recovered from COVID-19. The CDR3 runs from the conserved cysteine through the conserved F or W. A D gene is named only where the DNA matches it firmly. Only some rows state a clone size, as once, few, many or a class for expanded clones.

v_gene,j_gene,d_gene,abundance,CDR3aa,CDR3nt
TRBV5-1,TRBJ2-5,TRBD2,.,CASSFSGLGLLQETQYF,TGCGCCAGCAGCTTTTCGGGACTAGGGCTTCTACAAGAGACCCAGTACTTC
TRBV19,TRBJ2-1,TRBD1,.,CASREQGAMTNNEQFF,TGTGCCAGTAGGGAACAGGGGGCGATGACCAACAATGAGCAGTTCTTC
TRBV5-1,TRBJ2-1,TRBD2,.,CASSQGLAGGAPTGEQFF,TGCGCCAGCAGCCAGGGACTAGCGGGGGGGGCCCCAACGGGTGAGCAGTTCTTC
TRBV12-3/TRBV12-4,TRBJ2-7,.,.,CASSFGQGHEQYF,TGTGCCAGCAGTTTTGGCCAGGGCCACGAGCAGTACTTC
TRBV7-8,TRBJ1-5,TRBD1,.,CASSHGRGRERNQPQHF,TGTGCCAGCAGCCACGGAAGGGGGCGCGAGAGAAATCAGCCCCAGCATTTT
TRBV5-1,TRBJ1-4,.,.,CASQLATNEKLFF,TGCGCCTCCCAACTCGCAACTAATGAAAAACTGTTTTTT
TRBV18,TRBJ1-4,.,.,CASSLFSTNEKLFF,TGTGCCAGCTCACTCTTCTCAACTAATGAAAAACTGTTTTTT
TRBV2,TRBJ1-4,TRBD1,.,CASSDHDRANEKLFF,TGTGCCAGCAGTGACCATGACAGGGCTAATGAAAAACTGTTTTTT
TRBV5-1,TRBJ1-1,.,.,CASSPQGQNTEAFF,TGCGCCAGCAGCCCGCAGGGACAGAACACTGAAGCTTTCTTT
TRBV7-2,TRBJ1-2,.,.,CASSLVSDSPGGYGYTF,TGTGCCAGCAGCTTAGTAAGCGACAGTCCCGGGGGCTATGGCTACACCTTC
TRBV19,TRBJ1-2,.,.,CASSLRSNGYTF,TGTGCCAGTAGTCTCAGGTCCAATGGCTACACCTTC
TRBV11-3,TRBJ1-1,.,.,CASSPGSEIEAFF,TGTGCCAGCAGCCCAGGGTCAGAGATTGAAGCTTTCTTT
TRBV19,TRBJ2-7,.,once,CASSMGGATDEQYF,TGTGCCAGTAGTATGGGTGGGGCTACCGACGAGCAGTACTTC
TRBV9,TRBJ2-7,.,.,CASSVGGGSEQYF,TGTGCCAGCAGCGTAGGAGGGGGTTCCGAGCAGTACTTC
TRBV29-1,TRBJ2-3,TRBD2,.,CSVEDFLAGGTTDTQYF,TGCAGCGTTGAAGATTTCTTAGCGGGGGGAACCACAGATACGCAGTATTTT
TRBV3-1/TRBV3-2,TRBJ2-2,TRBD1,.,CASSQTGNTGELFF,TGTGCCAGCAGCCAGACAGGGAATACCGGGGAGCTGTTTTTT
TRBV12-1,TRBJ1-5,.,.,CASSPIGDSNQPQHF,TGTGCCAGCAGCCCGATAGGAGATAGCAATCAGCCCCAGCATTTT
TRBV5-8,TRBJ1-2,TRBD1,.,CASTRDRSALNGYTF,TGTGCCAGCACCAGGGACAGGTCAGCTTTAAATGGCTACACCTTC
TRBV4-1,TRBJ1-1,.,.,CASSSRGGDVYTEAFF,TGCGCCAGCAGCTCCCGAGGCGGGGATGTCTACACTGAAGCTTTCTTT
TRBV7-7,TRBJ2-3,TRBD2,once,CASALGGLAHRNTQYF,TGTGCTAGCGCCCTGGGGGGACTAGCGCACAGAAATACGCAGTATTTT
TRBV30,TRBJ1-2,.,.,CAWSVIPGYGYTF,TGTGCCTGGAGTGTAATTCCGGGCTATGGCTACACCTTC
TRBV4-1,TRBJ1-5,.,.,CASSQDLTVNQPQHF,TGCGCCAGCAGCCAAGATTTGACAGTCAATCAGCCCCAGCATTTT
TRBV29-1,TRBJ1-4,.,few,CSVRTGFNEKLFF,TGCAGCGTCCGGACGGGGTTTAATGAAAAACTGTTTTTT
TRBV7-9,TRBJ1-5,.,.,CASSSGQPYSNQPQHF,TGTGCCAGCAGCTCCGGACAACCCTATAGCAATCAGCCCCAGCATTTT
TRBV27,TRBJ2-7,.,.,CASSPQGLSDWGVEQYF,TGTGCCAGCAGTCCCCAGGGCCTCTCAGACTGGGGCGTCGAGCAGTACTTC
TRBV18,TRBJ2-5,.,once,CASSPPASKETQYF,TGTGCCAGCTCACCACCGGCTAGCAAAGAGACCCAGTACTTC
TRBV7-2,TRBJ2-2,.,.,CASSLAPSHTGELFF,TGTGCCAGCAGCTTAGCCCCCTCCCACACCGGGGAGCTGTTTTTT
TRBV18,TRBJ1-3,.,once,CASSPDRNTIYF,TGTGCCAGCTCCCCGGACAGAAACACCATATATTTT
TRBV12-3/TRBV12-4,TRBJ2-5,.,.,CASSLGQGQTQYF,TGTGCCAGCAGTTTAGGCCAGGGGCAGACCCAGTACTTC
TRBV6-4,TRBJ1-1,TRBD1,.,CASRDRGSNTEAFF,TGTGCCAGCAGGGACAGGGGGTCGAACACTGAAGCTTTCTTT
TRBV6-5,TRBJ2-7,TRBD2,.,CASSYSKRGPYEQYF,TGTGCCAGCAGTTACTCGAAGCGGGGCCCCTACGAGCAGTACTTC
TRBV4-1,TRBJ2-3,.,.,CASSQDQGSSTDTQYF,TGCGCCAGCAGCCAAGACCAGGGCTCTAGCACAGATACGCAGTATTTT
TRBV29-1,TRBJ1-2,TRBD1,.,CSSEGDSYGYTF,TGCAGCTCCGAGGGGGACAGCTATGGCTACACCTTC
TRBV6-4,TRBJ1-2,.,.,CASSPTAANYGYTF,TGTGCCAGCAGTCCGACAGCAGCTAACTATGGCTACACCTTC
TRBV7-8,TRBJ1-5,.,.,CASSSLRFGNQPQHF,TGTGCCAGCAGCTCCTTGAGGTTTGGCAATCAGCCCCAGCATTTT
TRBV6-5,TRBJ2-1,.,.,CASSAYSYNEQFF,TGTGCCAGCAGCGCCTACTCCTACAATGAGCAGTTCTTC
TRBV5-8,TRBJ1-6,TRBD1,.,CASSSRTGATSPLHF,TGTGCCAGCAGCTCTCGGACAGGGGCCACTTCACCCCTCCACTTT
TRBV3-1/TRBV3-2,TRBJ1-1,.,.,CASSQQTRGEAFF,TGTGCCAGCAGCCAGCAGACGAGAGGTGAAGCTTTCTTT
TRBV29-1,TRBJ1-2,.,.,CSVQGKGNYGYTF,TGCAGCGTCCAGGGGAAGGGGAACTATGGCTACACCTTC
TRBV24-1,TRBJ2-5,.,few,CATSDSRTFQETQYF,TGTGCCACCAGTGACAGCAGGACTTTCCAAGAGACCCAGTACTTC
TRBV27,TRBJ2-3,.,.,CASSYSAQTTSTDTQYF,TGTGCCAGCAGTTACTCAGCGCAGACGACTAGCACAGATACGCAGTATTTT
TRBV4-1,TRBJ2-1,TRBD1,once,CASSQVYEGAGEQFF,TGCGCCAGCAGCCAAGTATACGAGGGGGCAGGTGAGCAGTTCTTC
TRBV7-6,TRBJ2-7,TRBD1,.,CASSPGTGNYEQYF,TGTGCCAGCAGCCCCGGGACAGGGAACTACGAGCAGTACTTC